These 19 T cell receptor beta chains were sequenced from one sample in a study of molecular identifiers for immune sequencing clone quantification. TCRdb independently ran MiXCR on the PCR reads; one entry per CDR3 protein. The table has 490,000 or so distinct CDR3 sequences, about 22% seen once. The sample was naive CD8+ T cells from blood, with Jurkat cell RNA spiked in. Regarding subset: FACS-sorted CD8+CD4-CCR7+CD45RA+ naive T cells. Source of these receptors: a human donor in good health. Some libraries in this study had Jurkat cell RNA spiked in.

This clonotype was seen at least ten times. CDR3 sequence (DNA): TGTGCCAGCAGTACACAGTACAATGAGCAGTTCTTC. Encoded protein: CASSTQYNEQFF. The rearrangement uses TRBV7-9 and TRBJ2-1; D gene unclear. The CDR3 loop spans 12 amino acids. V was clipped by 6 bases and J by 4 bases, with 7 bases between them. Germline loops: CDR1 SEHNR, CDR2 FQNEAQ (reference sequence).

This clonotype occurred a few times. The V call is TRBV12-3 or TRBV12-4, the J call TRBJ1-2, with D hard to call. The CDR3 is 13 amino acids. Deletions cut 3 bases from V and 5 bases from J, with 10 bases between. CDR3 DNA sequence: TGTGCCAGCAGTTTCGCTCTGAATTATGGCTACACCTTC. Translated, it gives CASSFALNYGYTF.

Regarding this clonotype: One junction end disagrees with the germline gene, perhaps due to a read error. CDR3 sequence: CATSRDKGGGTGAFF. The CDR3 region has the DNA TGTGCCACCAGCAGAGATAAGGGAGGAGGCACTGGAGCTTTCTTT. The chain joins TRBV15 to TRBJ1-1; D call uncertain. Germline CDR1 and CDR2: LNHNV and YYDKDF (reference sequence). The CDR3 runs 15 residues.

This clonotype came up many times. J is TRBJ1-1 and V is TRBV10-2; the D is unclear. Germline V gene data show CDR1 as WSHSY and CDR2 as SAAADI. Trimming shortened V by 3 bases and J by 4 bases, and 9 bases separated the two germline ends. The CDR3 runs to 13 residues. The CDR3 loop is CASSDLSPTEAFF. In nucleotides, the CDR3 is TGCGCCAGCAGTGATTTAAGTCCCACTGAAGCTTTCTTT.

This chain connects TRBV23-1 to TRBJ1-2, with a possible D match to TRBD1 (5 bases). TRBV23-1 is sorted into the ORF group, with uncertain function. The CDR3 is made up of 18 amino acids. V was cut by 3 bases and J by 2 bases, with 22 bases left in between. This chain's CDR3 is CASSHDRDRRLENYGYTF. CDR3 in DNA: TGCGCCAGCAGTCACGACCGGGACCGACGACTTGAAAACTATGGCTACACCTTC.

In the case of this clonotype: Because it lacks the conserved phenylalanine or tryptophan at the end, this CDR3 is likely a read error. The V gene is TRBV7-9, the J gene TRBJ2-3; 9 bases line up with TRBD2. The V segment lost 1 base and the J segment 4 bases; nucleotides outside the gene matches: 6. The CDR3 loop spans 16 amino acids. The germline V gene encodes CDR1 SEHNR and CDR2 FQNEAQ (reference sequence). The CDR3: CASSLGDSGSSDTQYL. In DNA form, the CDR3 reads TGTGCCAGCAGCTTAGGTGATAGCGGGAGCTCAGATACGCAGTATCTT.

In its sample, this clonotype was seen a few times. The chain combines TRBV9 with TRBJ2-7; D remains unclear. The germline V gene encodes CDR1 SGDLS and CDR2 YYNGEE. The V end lost 0 bases, the J end lost 2 bases, and 6 bases lay between the germline ends. This CDR3 contains 13 residues. CDR3 protein: CASSVAEAYEQYF. DNA of the CDR3: TGTGCCAGCAGCGTAGCAGAGGCCTACGAGCAGTACTTC.

V is TRBV20-1 and J is TRBJ1-1, with D unclear. Trimming stripped 1 base from V and 8 bases from J, with 14 bases between. The germline V gene encodes CDR1 DFQATT and CDR2 SNEGSKA (reference sequence). The CDR3 length is 13 residues. CDR3 coding DNA: TGCAGTGCTAGAGGCCGGGGTGAAAGGGAAGCTTTCTTT. Its translation is CSARGRGEREAFF.

Many counts were recorded for this clonotype. The V and J genes are TRBV27 and TRBJ2-7; possibly TRBD1 for D (6 bases). Trimming shortened V by 5 bases and J by 3 bases, and 11 bases separated the two germline ends. The germline CDR1 and CDR2 sequences are MNHEY and SMNVEV (reference sequence). The length of the CDR3 is 13 residues. In DNA, the CDR3 is TGTGCCAGCAGTCCACAGGGTTACTACGAGCAGTACTTC. The encoded protein is CASSPQGYYEQYF.

This clonotype was seen a few times. This chain joins TRBV4-3 and TRBJ2-5; D is ambiguous. Per germline, CDR1 LGHNA and CDR2 YSLEER. V lost 2 bases and J 4 bases, leaving 11 bases between the germline ends. This CDR3 contains 14 residues. CDR3 sequence reads: CASSQYLGLETQYF. CDR3 nucleotide sequence: TGCGCCAGCAGCCAATATTTAGGGTTAGAGACCCAGTACTTC.

This clonotype came up many times. This chain joins TRBV27 and TRBJ1-1; 8 bases fit TRBD1. The V gene's germline CDR1 is MNHEY and CDR2 SMNVEV (reference sequence). V trimming: 3 bases; J trimming: 4 bases; junction bases outside the gene matches: 1. This CDR3 is built from 13 residues. The CDR3: CASSFTGGTEAFF. The CDR3, as DNA: TGTGCCAGCAGTTTTACAGGGGGCACTGAAGCTTTCTTT.

This clonotype was recorded many times. The chain uses TRBV11-2 and TRBJ2-1; possibly TRBD1 for D (6 bases). Germline values: CDR1 SGHAT, CDR2 FQNNGV. The V and J ends lost 2 bases and 7 bases respectively, with 18 bases between them. The CDR3 length is 16 residues. The CDR3 region is CASSLFRSRGQNEQFF. CDR3 DNA: TGTGCCAGCAGCTTATTTCGGAGCAGGGGACAAAATGAGCAGTTCTTC.

Note on this clonotype: The junction departs from the called germline gene at one end, perhaps through a read error. This rearrangement joins TRBV28 to TRBJ2-3; 9 bases agree with TRBD2. CDR1 is MDHEN, CDR2 SYDVKM, per germline. The CDR3 has 15 residues. CDR3 loop: CASSFSGTSTDAQYF. The DNA for the CDR3 is TGTGCCAGCAGTTTCTCTGGGACTAGCACAGATGCGCAGTATTTT.

The chain employs TRBV21-1 and TRBJ2-5; the table's D gene call, TRBD2, was not cross checked with the DNA. TRBV21-1 is a pseudogene locus. This CDR3 has 16 amino acids. The DNA for the CDR3 is TGTGCCAGCGCCCCTGCGGCTAGCGGGACTCAAGAGACCCAGTACTTC. Translation: CASAPAASGTQETQYF.

This clonotype was counted between two and nine times. The chain combines TRBV9 with TRBJ2-7, with a tentative D call TRBD1 (5 bases). The ends were cut back, 3 bases at V and 0 bases at J, with 13 bases in the middle. The CDR3 covers 15 residues. CDR1 SGDLS and CDR2 YYNGEE come from the germline V gene. The DNA for the CDR3 is TGTGCCAGCAGCGCTGACAGCCTCCCCTCCTACGAGCAGTACTTC. Translation gives CASSADSLPSYEQYF.

CDR3 sequence (DNA): TGTGCCAGTAGTTTTGGCGGGAGGTCCCCAGGCGCCCCGTTCTTC. Residues: CASSFGGRSPGAPFF. This chain uses TRBV19 with TRBJ2-1, with 8 bases lining up with TRBD2. The CDR3 is 15 residues long. The J segment lost 15 bases and the V segment lost 5 bases, leaving 18 bases of the junction unmatched. CDR1 and CDR2 from the germline V gene are LNHDA and SQIVND (reference sequence). Based on the CDR3 plus reference TRBV19 and TRBJ2-1, the full variable domain is DGGITQSPKYLFRKEGQNVTLSCEQNLNHDAMYWYRQDPGQGLRLIYYSQIVNDFQKGDIAEGYSVSREKKESFPLTVTSAQKNPTAFYLCASSFGGRSPGAPFFGPGTRLTVL.

This clonotype showed up just a few times. The chain links TRBV19 to TRBJ1-5; no clear D gene. This CDR3 contains 13 residues. The germline V gene has CDR1 LNHDA and CDR2 SQIVND (reference sequence). V gave up 3 bases and J gave up 2 bases, with 5 bases separating them. In DNA, the CDR3 is TGTGCCAGTAGTATTATAGGCAATCAGCCCCAGCATTTT. Translating gives CASSIIGNQPQHF.

This clonotype has at least ten counts. The V call is TRBV7-6, the J call TRBJ1-4, with TRBD1 as a possible D gene (5 bases). The CDR3 is made up of 18 amino acids. Trimming stripped 2 bases from V and 2 bases from J, with 18 bases between. Germline CDR1 and CDR2: SGHVS and FNYEAQ. Here the CDR3 reads CASSLLSGGLQTNEKLFF. Here the CDR3 DNA reads TGTGCCAGCAGCTTACTTTCCGGGGGATTGCAGACTAATGAAAAACTGTTTTTT.

This clonotype was counted ten times or more. The rearrangement joins TRBV7-2 to TRBJ2-3; possible D gene TRBD2, 6 bases. The V gene's germline CDR1 is SGHTA and CDR2 FQGNSA. The CDR3 totals 16 residues. Trimming took off 5 bases at V and 2 bases at J, with 17 bases between the two ends. The CDR3 loop is CASSLSAAGLTDTQYF. CDR3 nucleotides: TGTGCCAGCAGCCTATCTGCGGCGGGGCTCACAGATACGCAGTATTTT.